This TCR beta chain was profiled in a study of CD8 T cells in Susac syndrome. Germline assignment: CDR1 SNHLY and CDR2 FYNNEI. The CDR3 is 14 amino acids. With 3 bases removed from V and 2 bases from J, the gap between germline ends came to 8 bases. TEMRA cells were enriched by FACS, while CD8+ and CD4+ T cells were obtained through a negative isolation that was performed magnetically. With random hexamers, reverse transcription was performed on roughly 0.5 to 1 ug of RNA. Via MiXCR, TCRdb re-called the immunoSEQ multiplex PCR reads, giving one row per CDR3 protein. This table holds 160,000 or so distinct CDR3 sequences, 92% found once.

The sequence came from a human donor in good health. The V call is TRBV2, the J call TRBJ1-5; D unclear. The sequencing input was CD4+ T cells from PBMCs. CDR3 in amino acids: CASSDDRRNQPQHF. Here the CDR3 DNA reads TGTGCCAGCAGTGATGACCGGCGCAATCAGCCCCAGCATTTT.